Below are 2 T cell receptor beta chains sequenced from a single sample in a study of T cells in Graves' hyperthyroidism and ophthalmopathy. The investigators amplified TCR beta CDR3 regions from RNA transcripts. First-round RT-PCR with HTBI primers amplified the TCR CDR3 region. TCRdb recomputed calls from the multiplex PCR reads with MiXCR, one row per CDR3 protein. The data hold around 400,000 distinct CDR3 sequences, with about 15% observed a single time. Sequencing was carried out using blood. Receptors were obtained from a woman aged 18 to 35 with Graves' hyperthyroidism that later progressed to Graves' ophthalmopathy.

This clonotype was picked up many times. V usage is TRBV10-3 and J usage is TRBJ1-2; 7 bases map to TRBD1. Germline V gives CDR1 ENHRY, CDR2 SYGVKD. The CDR3 has 15 amino acids. Losses at the gene ends were 0 bases for V and 5 bases for J; bases not matched to a gene: 6. This CDR3 is CAISESISTGYGYTF. The CDR3 nucleotides are TGTGCCATCAGTGAGTCGATATCGACAGGGTATGGCTACACCTTC.

This chain links TRBV7-8 with TRBJ2-1, with 11 bases aligning to TRBD2. V shed 1 base, J shed 3 bases, and the junction held 2 bases outside the gene matches. Germline V gives CDR1 SGHVS, CDR2 FQNEAQ. The CDR3 totals 16 residues. The CDR3 region has the DNA TGTGCCAGCAGCTTAGAGGGGACTAGCGGCTACAATGAGCAGTTCTTC. It yields the protein CASSLEGTSGYNEQFF. Drawing the rest from reference TRBV7-8 and TRBJ2-1, the complete variable domain is GAGVSQSPRYKVAKRGQDVALRCDPISGHVSLFWYQQALGQGPEFLTYFQNEAQLDKSGLPSDRFFAERPEGSVSTLKIQRTQQEDSAVYLCASSLEGTSGYNEQFFGPGTRLTVL.